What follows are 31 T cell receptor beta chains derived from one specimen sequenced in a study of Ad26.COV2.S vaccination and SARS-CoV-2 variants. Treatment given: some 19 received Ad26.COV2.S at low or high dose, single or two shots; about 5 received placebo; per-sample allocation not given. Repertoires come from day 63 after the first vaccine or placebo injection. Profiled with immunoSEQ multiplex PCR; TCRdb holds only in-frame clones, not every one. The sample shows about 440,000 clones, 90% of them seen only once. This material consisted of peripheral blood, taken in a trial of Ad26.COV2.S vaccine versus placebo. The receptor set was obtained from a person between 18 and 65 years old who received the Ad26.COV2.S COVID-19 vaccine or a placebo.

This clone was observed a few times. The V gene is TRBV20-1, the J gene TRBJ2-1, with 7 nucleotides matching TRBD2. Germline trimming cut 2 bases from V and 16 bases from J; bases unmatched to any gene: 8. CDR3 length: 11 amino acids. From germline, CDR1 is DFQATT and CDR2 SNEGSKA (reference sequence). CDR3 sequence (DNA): TGCAGTGCTAGACACGGGACTATCAAATTCTTC. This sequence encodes CSARHGTIKFF.

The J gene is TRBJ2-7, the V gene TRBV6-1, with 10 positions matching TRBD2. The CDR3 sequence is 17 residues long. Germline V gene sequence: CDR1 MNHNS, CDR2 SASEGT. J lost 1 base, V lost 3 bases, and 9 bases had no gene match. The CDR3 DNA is TGTGCCAGCAGTGACAGAACCGGGACTAGCGTATCCTACGAGCAGTACTTC. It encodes CASSDRTGTSVSYEQYF.

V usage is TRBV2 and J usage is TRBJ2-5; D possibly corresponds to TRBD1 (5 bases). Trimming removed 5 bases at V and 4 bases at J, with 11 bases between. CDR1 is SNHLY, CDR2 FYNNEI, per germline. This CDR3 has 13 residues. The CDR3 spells CASSRGGTETQYF. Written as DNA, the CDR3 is TGTGCCAGCAGTAGGGGTGGTACAGAGACCCAGTACTTC.

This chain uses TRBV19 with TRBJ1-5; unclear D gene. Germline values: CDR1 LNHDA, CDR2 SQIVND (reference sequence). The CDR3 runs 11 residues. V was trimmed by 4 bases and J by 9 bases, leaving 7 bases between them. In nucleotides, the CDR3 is TGTGCCAGTAGTAACGGTTCGCCCCAGCATTTT. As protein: CASSNGSPQHF.

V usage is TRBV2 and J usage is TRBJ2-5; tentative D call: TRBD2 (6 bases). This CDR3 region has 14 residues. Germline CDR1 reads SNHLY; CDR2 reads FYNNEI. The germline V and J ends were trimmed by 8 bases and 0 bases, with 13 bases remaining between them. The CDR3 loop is CASEQRVYQETQYF. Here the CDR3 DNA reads TGTGCCAGCGAACAGCGGGTCTACCAAGAGACCCAGTACTTC.

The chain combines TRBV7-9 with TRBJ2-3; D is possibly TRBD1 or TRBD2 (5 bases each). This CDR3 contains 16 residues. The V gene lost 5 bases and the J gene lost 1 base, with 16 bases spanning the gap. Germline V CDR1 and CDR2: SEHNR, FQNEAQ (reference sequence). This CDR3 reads CASSPAGTRRTDTQYF. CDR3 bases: TGTGCCAGCAGCCCGGCCGGGACCCGACGCACAGATACGCAGTATTTT.

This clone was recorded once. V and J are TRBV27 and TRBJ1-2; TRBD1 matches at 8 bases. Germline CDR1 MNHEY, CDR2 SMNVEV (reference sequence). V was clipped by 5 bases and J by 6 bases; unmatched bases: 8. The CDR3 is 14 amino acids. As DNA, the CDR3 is TGTGCCAGCAGTCCACCCGGACAGGGCCATGGCTACACCTTC. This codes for CASSPPGQGHGYTF.

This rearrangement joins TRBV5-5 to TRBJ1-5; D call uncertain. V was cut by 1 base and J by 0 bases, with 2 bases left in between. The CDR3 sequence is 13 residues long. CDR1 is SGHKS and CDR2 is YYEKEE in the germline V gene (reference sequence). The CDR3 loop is CASSLNSNQPQHF. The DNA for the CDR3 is TGTGCCAGCAGCTTGAATAGCAATCAGCCCCAGCATTTT.

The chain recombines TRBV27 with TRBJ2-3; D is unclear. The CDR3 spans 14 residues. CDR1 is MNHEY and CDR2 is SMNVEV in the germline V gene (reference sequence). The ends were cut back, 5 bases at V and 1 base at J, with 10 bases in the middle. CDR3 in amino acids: CASSPGTRTDTQYF. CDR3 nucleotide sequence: TGTGCCAGCAGTCCCGGTACCCGCACAGATACGCAGTATTTT.

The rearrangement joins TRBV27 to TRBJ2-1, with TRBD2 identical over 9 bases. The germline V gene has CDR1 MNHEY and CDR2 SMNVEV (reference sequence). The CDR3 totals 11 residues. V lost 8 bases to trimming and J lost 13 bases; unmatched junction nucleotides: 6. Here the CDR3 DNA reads TGTGCCAGCGGACTAGCGTTTAAACAGTTCTTC. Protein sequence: CASGLAFKQFF.

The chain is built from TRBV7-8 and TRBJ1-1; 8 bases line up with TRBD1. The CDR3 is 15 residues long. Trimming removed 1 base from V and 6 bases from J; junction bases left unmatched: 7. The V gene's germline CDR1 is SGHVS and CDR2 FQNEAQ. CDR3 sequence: CASSLERQGTAEAFF. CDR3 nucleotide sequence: TGTGCCAGCAGCTTAGAGAGACAGGGGACCGCTGAAGCTTTCTTT.

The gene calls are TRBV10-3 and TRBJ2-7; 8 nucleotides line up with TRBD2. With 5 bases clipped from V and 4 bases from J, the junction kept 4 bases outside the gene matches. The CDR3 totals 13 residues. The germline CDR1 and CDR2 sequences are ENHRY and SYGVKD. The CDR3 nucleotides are TGTGCCATCAGTAAGGGGACTAGTTACGAGCAGTACTTC. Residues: CAISKGTSYEQYF.

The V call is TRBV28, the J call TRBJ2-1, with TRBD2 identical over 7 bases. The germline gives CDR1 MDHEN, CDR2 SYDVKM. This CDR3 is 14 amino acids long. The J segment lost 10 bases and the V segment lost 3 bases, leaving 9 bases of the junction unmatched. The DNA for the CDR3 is TGTGCCAGCAGTTTCCTGGGCGGGAGCGAAGAGCAGTTCTTC. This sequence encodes CASSFLGGSEEQFF.

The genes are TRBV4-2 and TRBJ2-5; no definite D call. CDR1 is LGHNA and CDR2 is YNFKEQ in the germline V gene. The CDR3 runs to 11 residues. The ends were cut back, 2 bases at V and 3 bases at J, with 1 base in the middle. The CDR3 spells CASSQKETQYF. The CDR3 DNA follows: TGTGCCAGCAGCCAAAAAGAGACCCAGTACTTC.

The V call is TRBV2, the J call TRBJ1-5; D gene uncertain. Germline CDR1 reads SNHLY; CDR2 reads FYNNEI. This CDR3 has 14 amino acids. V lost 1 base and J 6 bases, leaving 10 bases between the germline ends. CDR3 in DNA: TGTGCCAGCAGTGAAGGGAGGGTTGGTCAGCCCCAGCATTTT. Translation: CASSEGRVGQPQHF.

CDR3 coding DNA: TGTGCCAGCAGTTCCGCTACCCTCTCACCCCTCCACTTT. Protein product: CASSSATLSPLHF. The chain joins TRBV12-3 or TRBV12-4 to TRBJ1-6; the D is unclear. With 4 bases removed from V and 10 bases from J, the gap between germline ends came to 11 bases. CDR3 size: 13 residues.

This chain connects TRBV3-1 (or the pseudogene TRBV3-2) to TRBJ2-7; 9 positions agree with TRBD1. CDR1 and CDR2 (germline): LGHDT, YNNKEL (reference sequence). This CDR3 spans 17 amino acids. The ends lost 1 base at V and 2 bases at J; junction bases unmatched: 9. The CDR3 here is CASSQAPMGQGPYEQYF. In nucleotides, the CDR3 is TGTGCCAGCAGCCAAGCCCCCATGGGACAGGGCCCCTACGAGCAGTACTTC.

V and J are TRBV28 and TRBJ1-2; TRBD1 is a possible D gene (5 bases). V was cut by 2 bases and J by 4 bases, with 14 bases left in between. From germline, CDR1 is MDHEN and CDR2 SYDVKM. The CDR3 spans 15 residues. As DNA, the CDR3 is TGTGCCAGCAGTTTAAATTTCCAGGGTGGCTATGGCTACACCTTC. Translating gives CASSLNFQGGYGYTF.

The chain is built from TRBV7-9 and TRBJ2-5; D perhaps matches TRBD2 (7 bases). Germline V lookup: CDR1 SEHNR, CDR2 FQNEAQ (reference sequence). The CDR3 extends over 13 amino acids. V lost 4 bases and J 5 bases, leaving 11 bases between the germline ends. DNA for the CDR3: TGTGCCAGCAGCTCGGGGGGCGAGGAGACCCAGTACTTC. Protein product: CASSSGGEETQYF.

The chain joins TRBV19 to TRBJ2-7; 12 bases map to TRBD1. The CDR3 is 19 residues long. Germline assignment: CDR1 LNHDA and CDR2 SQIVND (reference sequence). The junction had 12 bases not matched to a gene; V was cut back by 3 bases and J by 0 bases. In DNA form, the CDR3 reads TGTGCCAGTAGTATGATGGCCGGGACAGGGGGCCCTATCTCCTACGAGCAGTACTTC. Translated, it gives CASSMMAGTGGPISYEQYF.

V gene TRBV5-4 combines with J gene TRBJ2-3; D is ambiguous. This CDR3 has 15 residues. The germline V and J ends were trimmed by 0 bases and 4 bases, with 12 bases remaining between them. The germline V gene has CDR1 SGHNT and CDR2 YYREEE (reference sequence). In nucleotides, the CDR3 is TGTGCCAGCAGCTTGGCTGCTAGATCCGCAGATACGCAGTATTTT. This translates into CASSLAARSADTQYF. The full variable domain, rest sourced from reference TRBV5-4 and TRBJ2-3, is ETGVTQSPTHLIKTRGQQVTLRCSSQSGHNTVSWYQQALGQGPQFIFQYYREEENGRGNFPPRFSGLQFPNYSSELNVNALELDDSALYLCASSLAARSADTQYFGPGTRLTVL.

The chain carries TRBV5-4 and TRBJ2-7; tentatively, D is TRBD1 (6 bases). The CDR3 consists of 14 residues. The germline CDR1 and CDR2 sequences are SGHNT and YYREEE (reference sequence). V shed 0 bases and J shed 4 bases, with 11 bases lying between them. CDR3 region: CASSLGGGSYEQYF. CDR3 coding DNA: TGTGCCAGCAGCTTGGGAGGGGGTTCGTACGAGCAGTACTTC.

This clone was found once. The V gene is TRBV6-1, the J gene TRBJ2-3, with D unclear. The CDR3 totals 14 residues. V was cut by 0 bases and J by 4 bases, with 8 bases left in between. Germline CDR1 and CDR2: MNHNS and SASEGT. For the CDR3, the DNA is TGTGCCAGCAGTGAAGCTCTCAGGTCAGATACGCAGTATTTT. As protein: CASSEALRSDTQYF.

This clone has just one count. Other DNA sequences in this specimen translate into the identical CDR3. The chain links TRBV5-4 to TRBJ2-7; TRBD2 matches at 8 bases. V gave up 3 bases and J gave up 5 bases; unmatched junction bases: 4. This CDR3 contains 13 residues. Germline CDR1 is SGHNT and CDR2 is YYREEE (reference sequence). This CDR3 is CASSSSGSHEQYF. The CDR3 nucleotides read TGTGCCAGCAGCTCCAGCGGGAGTCACGAGCAGTACTTC.

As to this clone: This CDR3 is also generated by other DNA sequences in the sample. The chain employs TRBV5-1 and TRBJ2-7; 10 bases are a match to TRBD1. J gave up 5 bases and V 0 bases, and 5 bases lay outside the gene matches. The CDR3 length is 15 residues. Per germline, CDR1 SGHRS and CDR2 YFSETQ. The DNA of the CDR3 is TGCGCCAGCAGCTTGGCCGGGACAGGGGTCCACGAGCAGTACTTC. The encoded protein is CASSLAGTGVHEQYF.

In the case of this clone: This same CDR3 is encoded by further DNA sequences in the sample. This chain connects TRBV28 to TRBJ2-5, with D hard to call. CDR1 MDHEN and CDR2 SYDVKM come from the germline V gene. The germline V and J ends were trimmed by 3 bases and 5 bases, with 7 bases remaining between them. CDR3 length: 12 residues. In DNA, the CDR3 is TGTGCCAGCAGTTTGTCTGGTGAGACCCAGTACTTC. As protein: CASSLSGETQYF.

The CDR3 loop reads CASSLDPAGEQYF. The CDR3 DNA reads TGTGCCAGCAGCTTAGATCCAGCGGGAGAGCAGTACTTC. The chain couples TRBV7-6 to TRBJ2-7; 7 bases are a match to TRBD2. Germline V gives CDR1 SGHVS, CDR2 FNYEAQ. The trim removed 1 base at V and 7 bases at J, leaving 4 bases unmatched. The CDR3 runs 13 residues.

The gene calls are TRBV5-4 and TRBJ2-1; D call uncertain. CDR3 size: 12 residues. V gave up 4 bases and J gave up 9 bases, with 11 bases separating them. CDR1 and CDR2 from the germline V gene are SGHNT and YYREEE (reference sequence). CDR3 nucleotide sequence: TGTGCCAGCAGCCCCCAAATGGGTGAGCAGTTCTTC. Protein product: CASSPQMGEQFF.

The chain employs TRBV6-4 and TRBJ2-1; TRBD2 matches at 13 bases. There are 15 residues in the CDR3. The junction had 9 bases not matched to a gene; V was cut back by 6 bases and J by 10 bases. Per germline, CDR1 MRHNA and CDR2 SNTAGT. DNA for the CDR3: TGTGCCAGCAGCCAACTAGCGGGAGGGATTGGAGAGCAGTTCTTC. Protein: CASSQLAGGIGEQFF.

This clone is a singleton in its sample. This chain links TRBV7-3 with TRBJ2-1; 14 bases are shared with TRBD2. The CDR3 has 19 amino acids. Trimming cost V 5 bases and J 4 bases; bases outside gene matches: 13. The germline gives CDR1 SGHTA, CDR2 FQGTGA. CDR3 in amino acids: CASSRTGTSGSQLYNEQFF. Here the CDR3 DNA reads TGTGCCAGCAGCCGTACCGGGACTAGCGGGAGCCAACTTTACAATGAGCAGTTCTTC.

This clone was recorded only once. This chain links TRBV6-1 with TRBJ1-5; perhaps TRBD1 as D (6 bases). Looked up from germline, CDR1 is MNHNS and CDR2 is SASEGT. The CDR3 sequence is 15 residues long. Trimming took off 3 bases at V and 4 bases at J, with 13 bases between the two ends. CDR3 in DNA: TGTGCCAGCAGTGATCAGGGGACGGCTAATCAGCCCCAGCATTTT. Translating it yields CASSDQGTANQPQHF.